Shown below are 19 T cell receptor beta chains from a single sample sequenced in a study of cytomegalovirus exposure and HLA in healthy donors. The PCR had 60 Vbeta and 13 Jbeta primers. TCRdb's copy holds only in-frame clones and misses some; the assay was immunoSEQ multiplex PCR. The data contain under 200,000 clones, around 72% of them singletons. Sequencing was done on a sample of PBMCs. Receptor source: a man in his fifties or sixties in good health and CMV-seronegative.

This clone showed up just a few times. CDR3 protein: CASSRSGPGTGYEQYF. The CDR3 DNA reads TGTGCCAGCAGTAGGAGCGGTCCCGGGACAGGGTACGAGCAGTACTTC. The V gene is TRBV6-6, the J gene TRBJ2-7; 9 bases are a match to TRBD1. Germline V gene sequence: CDR1 MNHNY, CDR2 SVGAGI (reference sequence). The length of the CDR3 is 16 residues. The V gene end was trimmed by 5 bases and the J gene end by 4 bases; junction bases not matched to a gene: 12.

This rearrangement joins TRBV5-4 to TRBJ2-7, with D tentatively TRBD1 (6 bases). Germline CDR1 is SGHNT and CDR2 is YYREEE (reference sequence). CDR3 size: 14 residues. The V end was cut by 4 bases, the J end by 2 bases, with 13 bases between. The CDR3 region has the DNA TGTGCCAGCAGCCCCGGGACAACTACCTACGAGCAGTACTTC. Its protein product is CASSPGTTTYEQYF.

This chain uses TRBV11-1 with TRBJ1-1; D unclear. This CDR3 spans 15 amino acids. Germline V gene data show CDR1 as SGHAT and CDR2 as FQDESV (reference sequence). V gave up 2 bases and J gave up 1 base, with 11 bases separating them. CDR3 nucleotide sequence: TGTGCCAGCAGCTTAATCGGCCAGGCGAACACTGAAGCTTTCTTT. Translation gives CASSLIGQANTEAFF.

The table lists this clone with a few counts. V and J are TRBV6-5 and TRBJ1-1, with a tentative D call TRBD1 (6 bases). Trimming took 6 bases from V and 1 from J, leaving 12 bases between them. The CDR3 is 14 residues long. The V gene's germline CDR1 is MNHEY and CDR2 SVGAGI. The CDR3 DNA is TGTGCCAGCAGGGGAGGGGGAGAGAACACTGAAGCTTTCTTT. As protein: CASRGGGENTEAFF.

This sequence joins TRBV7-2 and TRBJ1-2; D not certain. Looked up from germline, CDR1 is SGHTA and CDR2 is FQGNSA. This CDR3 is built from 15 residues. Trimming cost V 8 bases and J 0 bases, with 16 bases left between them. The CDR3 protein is CASHREWPTNYGYTF. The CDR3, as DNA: TGTGCCAGCCACCGGGAGTGGCCCACTAACTATGGCTACACCTTC.

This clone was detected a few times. CDR3 protein: CASSEGRRGTIVETQYF. CDR3 in DNA: TGTGCCAGCAGTGAAGGGAGACGGGGTACCATAGTAGAGACCCAGTACTTC. The genes are TRBV2 and TRBJ2-5; tentative D call: TRBD2 (5 bases). This CDR3 spans 17 amino acids. V lost 1 base, J lost 4 bases, and 19 bases lay in between. Germline CDR1 is SNHLY and CDR2 is FYNNEI. Looking up the rest from reference TRBV2 and TRBJ2-5 gives the full variable domain: EPEVTQTPSHQVTQMGQEVILRCVPISNHLYFYWYRQILGQKVEFLVSFYNNEISEKSEIFDDQFSVERPDGSNFTLKIRSTKLEDSAMYFCASSEGRRGTIVETQYFGPGTRLLVL.

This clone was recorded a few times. The CDR3 bases are TGTGCCAGCAGTTCCCTTAGCGGGGGATCCTACGAGCAGTACTTC. It yields the protein CASSSLSGGSYEQYF. The rearrangement joins TRBV6-5 to TRBJ2-7; TRBD2 matches at 9 bases. Germline CDR1 MNHEY, CDR2 SVGAGI. The CDR3 length is 15 residues. V gave up 4 bases and J gave up 1 base; unmatched junction bases: 5.

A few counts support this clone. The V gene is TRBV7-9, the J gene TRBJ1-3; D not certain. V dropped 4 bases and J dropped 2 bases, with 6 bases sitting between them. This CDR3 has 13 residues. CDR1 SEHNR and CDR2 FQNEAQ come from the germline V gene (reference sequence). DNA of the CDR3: TGTGCCAGCAGCTCCCTACCTGGAAACACCATATATTTT. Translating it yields CASSSLPGNTIYF.

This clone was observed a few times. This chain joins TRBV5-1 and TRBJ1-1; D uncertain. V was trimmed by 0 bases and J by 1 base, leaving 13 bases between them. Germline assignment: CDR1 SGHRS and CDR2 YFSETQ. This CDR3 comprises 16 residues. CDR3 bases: TGCGCCAGCAGCTTGGGGTGGATGAGGGAGAACACTGAAGCTTTCTTT. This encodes CASSLGWMRENTEAFF.

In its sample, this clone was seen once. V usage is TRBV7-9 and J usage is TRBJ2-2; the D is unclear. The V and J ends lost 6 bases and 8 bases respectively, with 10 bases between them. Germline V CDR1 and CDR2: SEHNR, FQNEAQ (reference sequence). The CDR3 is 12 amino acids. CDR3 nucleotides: TGTGCCAGCAGAATCAGCGTTGGGGAGCTGTTTTTT. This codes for CASRISVGELFF.

The CDR3: CASILGGGNEQFF. The CDR3 region has the DNA TGTGCCAGCATCTTAGGGGGGGGTAATGAGCAGTTCTTC. The chain recombines TRBV6-6 with TRBJ2-1, with TRBD2 as a possible D gene (7 bases). Trimming cost V 7 bases and J 7 bases, with 14 bases left between them. This CDR3 has 13 amino acids. Germline assignment: CDR1 MNHNY and CDR2 SVGAGI (reference sequence).

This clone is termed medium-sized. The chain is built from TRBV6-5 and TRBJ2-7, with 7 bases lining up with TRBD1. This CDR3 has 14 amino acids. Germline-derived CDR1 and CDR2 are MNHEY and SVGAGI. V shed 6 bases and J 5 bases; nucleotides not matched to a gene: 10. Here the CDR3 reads CASRSGTALDEQYF. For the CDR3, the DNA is TGTGCCAGCAGATCCGGGACAGCCCTTGACGAGCAGTACTTC.

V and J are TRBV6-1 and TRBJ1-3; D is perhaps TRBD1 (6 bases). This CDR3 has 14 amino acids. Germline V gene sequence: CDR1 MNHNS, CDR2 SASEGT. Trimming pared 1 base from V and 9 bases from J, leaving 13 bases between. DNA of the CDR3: TGTGCCAGCAGTGAAGTACAGGGACGGGGCACCATATATTTT. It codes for CASSEVQGRGTIYF.

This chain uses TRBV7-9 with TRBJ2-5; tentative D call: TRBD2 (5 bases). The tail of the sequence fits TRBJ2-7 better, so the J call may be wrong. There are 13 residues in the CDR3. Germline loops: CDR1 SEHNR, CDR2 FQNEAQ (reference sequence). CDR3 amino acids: CASRRTWDDEQYF. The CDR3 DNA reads TGTGCCAGCAGACGGACTTGGGATGACGAGCAGTACTTC.

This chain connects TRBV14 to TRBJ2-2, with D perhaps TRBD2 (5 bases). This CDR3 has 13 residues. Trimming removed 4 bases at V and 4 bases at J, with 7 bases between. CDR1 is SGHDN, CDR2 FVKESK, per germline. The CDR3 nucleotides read TGTGCCAGCAGCCTTGGACTCACCGGGGAGCTGTTTTTT. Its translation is CASSLGLTGELFF.

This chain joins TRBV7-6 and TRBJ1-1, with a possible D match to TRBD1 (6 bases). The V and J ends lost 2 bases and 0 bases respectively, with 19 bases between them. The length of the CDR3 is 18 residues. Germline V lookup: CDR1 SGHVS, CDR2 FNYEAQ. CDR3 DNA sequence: TGTGCCAGCAGCTTAATCCCCGGGGGCGGGGGCATGAACACTGAAGCTTTCTTT. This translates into CASSLIPGGGGMNTEAFF. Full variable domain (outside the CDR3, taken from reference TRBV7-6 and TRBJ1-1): GAGVSQSPRYKVTKRGQDVALRCDPISGHVSLYWYRQALGQGPEFLTYFNYEAQQDKSGLPNDRFSAERPEGSISTLTIQRTEQRDSAMYRCASSLIPGGGGMNTEAFFGQGTRLTVV.

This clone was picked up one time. CDR3 in DNA: TGTGCCAGCACCCCACAGATCCTTACTGGAAACACCATATATTTT. Encoded protein: CASTPQILTGNTIYF. The chain carries TRBV28 and TRBJ1-3; no clear D gene. This CDR3 region has 15 residues. V shed 7 bases and J shed 2 bases, with 15 bases lying between them. CDR1 and CDR2 (germline): MDHEN, SYDVKM.

CDR3 nucleotides: TGTGCCAGCAGCGTTCCGGGACAGGGGCCCACAGATACGCAGTATTTT. Amino acid sequence: CASSVPGQGPTDTQYF. The V gene is TRBV7-9, the J gene TRBJ2-3; 10 bases fit TRBD1. Germline V gene sequence: CDR1 SEHNR, CDR2 FQNEAQ (reference sequence). V lost 5 bases, J lost 2 bases, and 7 bases stayed unmatched. The CDR3 consists of 16 residues.

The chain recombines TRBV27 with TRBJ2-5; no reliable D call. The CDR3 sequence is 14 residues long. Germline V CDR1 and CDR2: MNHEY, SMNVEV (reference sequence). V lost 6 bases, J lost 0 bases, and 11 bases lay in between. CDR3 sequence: CASRLPVDQETQYF. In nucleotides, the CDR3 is TGTGCCAGCAGATTGCCGGTGGACCAAGAGACCCAGTACTTC.